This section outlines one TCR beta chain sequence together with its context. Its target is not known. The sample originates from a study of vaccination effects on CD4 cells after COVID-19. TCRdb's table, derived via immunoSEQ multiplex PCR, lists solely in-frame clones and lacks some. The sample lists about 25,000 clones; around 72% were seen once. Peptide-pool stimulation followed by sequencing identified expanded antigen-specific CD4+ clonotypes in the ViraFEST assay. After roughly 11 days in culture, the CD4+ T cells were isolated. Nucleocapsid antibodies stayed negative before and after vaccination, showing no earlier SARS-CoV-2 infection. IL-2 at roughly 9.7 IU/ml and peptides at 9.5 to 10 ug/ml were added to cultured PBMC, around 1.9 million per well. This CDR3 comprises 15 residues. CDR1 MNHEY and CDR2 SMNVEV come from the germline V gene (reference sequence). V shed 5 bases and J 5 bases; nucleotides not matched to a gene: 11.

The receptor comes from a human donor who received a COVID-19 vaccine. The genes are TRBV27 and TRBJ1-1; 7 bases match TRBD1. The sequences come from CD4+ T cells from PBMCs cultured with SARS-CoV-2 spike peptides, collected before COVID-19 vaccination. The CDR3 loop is CASSPDRVSGTEAFF. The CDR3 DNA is TGTGCCAGCAGTCCTGACAGGGTAAGTGGAACTGAAGCTTTCTTT.